The clone carrying this T cell receptor beta chain was seen only once. This sample was taken from a study of cytomegalovirus exposure and HLA in healthy donors. The V end was cut by 3 bases, the J end by 5 bases, with 10 bases between. Germline lookup yields CDR1 SQVTM and CDR2 ANQGSEA. The CDR3 is 12 amino acids. Here immunoSEQ multiplex PCR was the method, and the copy in TCRdb shows in-frame clones only, minus some. Of some 49,000 clones in the sample, approximately 90% were seen once. Material for sequencing was PBMCs. This sequence joins TRBV29-1 and TRBJ2-5, with D unresolved. This receptor was obtained from a man between 18 and 29 years old in good health and CMV-seronegative. CDR3 nucleotide sequence: TGCAGCGTTGACGGGTTAAGGGAGACCCAGTACTTC. Its translation is CSVDGLRETQYF.